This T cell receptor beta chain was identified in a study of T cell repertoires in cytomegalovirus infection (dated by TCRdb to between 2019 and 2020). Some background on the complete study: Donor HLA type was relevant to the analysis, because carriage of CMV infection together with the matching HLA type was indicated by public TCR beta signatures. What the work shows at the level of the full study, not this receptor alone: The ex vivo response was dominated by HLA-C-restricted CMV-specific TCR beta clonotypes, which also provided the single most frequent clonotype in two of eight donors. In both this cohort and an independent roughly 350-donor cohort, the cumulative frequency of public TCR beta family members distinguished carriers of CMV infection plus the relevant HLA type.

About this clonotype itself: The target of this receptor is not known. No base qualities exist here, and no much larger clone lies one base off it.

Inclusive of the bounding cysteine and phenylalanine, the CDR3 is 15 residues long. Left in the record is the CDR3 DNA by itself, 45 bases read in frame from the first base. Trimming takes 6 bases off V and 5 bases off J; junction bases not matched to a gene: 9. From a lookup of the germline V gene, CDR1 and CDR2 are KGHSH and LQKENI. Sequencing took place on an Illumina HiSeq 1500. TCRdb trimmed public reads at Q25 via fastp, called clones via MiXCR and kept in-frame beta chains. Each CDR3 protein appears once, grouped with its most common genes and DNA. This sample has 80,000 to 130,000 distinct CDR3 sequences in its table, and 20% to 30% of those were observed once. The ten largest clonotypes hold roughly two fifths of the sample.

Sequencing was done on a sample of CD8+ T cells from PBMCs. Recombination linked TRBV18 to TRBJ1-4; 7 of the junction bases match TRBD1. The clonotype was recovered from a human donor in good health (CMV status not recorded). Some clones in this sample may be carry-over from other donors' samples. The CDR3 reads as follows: CASSRPGQRNEKLFF. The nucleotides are TGTGCCAGCTCGCGCCCGGGACAGCGAAATGAAAAACTGTTTTTT.